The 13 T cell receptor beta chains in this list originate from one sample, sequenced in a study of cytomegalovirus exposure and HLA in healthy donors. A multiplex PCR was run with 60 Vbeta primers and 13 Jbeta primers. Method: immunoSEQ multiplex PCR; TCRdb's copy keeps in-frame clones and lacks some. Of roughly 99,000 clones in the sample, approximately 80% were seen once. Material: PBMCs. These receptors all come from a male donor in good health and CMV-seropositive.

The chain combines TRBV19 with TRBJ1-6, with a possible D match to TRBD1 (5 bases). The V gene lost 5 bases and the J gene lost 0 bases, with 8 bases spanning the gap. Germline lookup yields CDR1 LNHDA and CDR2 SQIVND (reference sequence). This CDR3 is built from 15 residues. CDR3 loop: CASSPQGSYNSPLHF. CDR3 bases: TGTGCCAGTAGTCCGCAGGGCTCCTATAATTCACCCCTCCACTTT.

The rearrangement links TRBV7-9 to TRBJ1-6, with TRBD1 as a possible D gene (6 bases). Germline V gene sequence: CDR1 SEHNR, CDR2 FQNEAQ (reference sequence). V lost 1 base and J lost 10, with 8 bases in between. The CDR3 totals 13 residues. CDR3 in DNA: TGTGCCAGCAGCTTAGGACAGGAATCACCCCTCCACTTT. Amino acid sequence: CASSLGQESPLHF.

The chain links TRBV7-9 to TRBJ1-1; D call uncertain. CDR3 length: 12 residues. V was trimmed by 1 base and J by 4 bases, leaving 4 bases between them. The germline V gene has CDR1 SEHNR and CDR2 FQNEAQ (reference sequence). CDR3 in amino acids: CASSLGLTEAFF. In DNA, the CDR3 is TGTGCCAGCAGCTTAGGACTCACTGAAGCTTTCTTT.

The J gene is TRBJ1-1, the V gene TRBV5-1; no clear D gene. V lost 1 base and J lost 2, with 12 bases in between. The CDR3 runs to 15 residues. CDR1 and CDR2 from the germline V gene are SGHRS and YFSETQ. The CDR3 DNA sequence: TGCGCCAGCAGCTTGTCCCCCCGGGTTAACACTGAAGCTTTCTTT. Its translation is CASSLSPRVNTEAFF.

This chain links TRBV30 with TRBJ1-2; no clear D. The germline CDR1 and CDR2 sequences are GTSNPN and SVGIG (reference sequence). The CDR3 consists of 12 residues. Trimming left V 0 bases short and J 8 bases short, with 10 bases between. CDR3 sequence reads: CAWSVQAAGYTF. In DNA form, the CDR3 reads TGTGCCTGGAGTGTTCAGGCCGCGGGCTACACCTTC.

For the CDR3, the DNA is TGTGCCAGCAGCTCAGGGGGCCCCTATGGCTACACCTTC. Translated: CASSSGGPYGYTF. The gene calls are TRBV5-6 and TRBJ1-2; TRBD1 matches at 8 bases. The CDR3 is 13 residues long. Per the germline V gene, CDR1 is SGHDT and CDR2 is YYEEEE. The J segment lost 4 bases and the V segment lost 3 bases, leaving 2 bases of the junction unmatched. The full variable domain, rest sourced from reference TRBV5-6 and TRBJ1-2, is DAGVTQSPTHLIKTRGQQVTLRCSPKSGHDTVSWYQQALGQGPQFIFQYYEEEERQRGNFPDRFSGHQFPNYSSELNVNALLLGDSALYLCASSSGGPYGYTFGSGTRLTVV.

For the CDR3, the DNA is TGTGCCAGTAGTAGGGGCGGCCTGAACACTGAAGCTTTCTTT. Translated, it gives CASSRGGLNTEAFF. The chain employs TRBV19 and TRBJ1-1; D might be TRBD1 (5 bases). This CDR3 is built from 14 residues. CDR1 is LNHDA, CDR2 SQIVND, per germline (reference sequence). The germline V and J ends were trimmed by 4 bases and 0 bases, with 9 bases remaining between them.

The CDR3 DNA reads as TGCGCCAGCAGCAGCAACACAGAGAACACTGAAGCTTTCTTT. It is translated as CASSSNTENTEAFF. V gene TRBV5-1 combines with J gene TRBJ1-1; no definite D call. CDR3 length equals 14 residues. V gave up 4 bases and J gave up 1 base, with 11 bases separating them. Germline CDR1 is SGHRS and CDR2 is YFSETQ. The variable domain in full, with the rest retrieved from reference TRBV5-1 and TRBJ1-1, is KAGVTQTPRYLIKTRGQQVTLSCSPISGHRSVSWYQQTPGQGLQFLFEYFSETQRNKGNFPGRFSGRQFSNSRSEMNVSTLELGDSALYLCASSSNTENTEAFFGQGTRLTVV.

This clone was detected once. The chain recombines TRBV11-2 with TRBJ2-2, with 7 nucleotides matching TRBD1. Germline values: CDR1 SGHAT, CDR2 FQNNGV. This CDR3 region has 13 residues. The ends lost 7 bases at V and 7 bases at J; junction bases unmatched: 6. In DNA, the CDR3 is TGTGCCAGCAACCGACAGGGAGACGGGGAGCTGTTTTTT. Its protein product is CASNRQGDGELFF.

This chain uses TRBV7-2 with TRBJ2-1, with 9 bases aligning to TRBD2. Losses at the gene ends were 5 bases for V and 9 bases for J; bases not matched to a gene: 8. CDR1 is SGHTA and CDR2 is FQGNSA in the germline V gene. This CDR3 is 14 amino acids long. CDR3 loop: CASSRVAGVPEQFF. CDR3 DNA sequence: TGTGCCAGCAGCCGGGTAGCGGGGGTTCCTGAGCAGTTCTTC.

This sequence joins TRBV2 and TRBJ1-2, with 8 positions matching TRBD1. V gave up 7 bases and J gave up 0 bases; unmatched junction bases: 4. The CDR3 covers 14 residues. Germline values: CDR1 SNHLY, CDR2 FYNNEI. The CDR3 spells CASTDRAANYGYTF. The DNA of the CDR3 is TGTGCCAGCACGGACAGGGCGGCTAACTATGGCTACACCTTC.

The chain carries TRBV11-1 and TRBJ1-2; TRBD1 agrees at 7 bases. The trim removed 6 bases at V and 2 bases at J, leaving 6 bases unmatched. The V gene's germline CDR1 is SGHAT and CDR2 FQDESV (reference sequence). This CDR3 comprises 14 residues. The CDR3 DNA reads TGTGCCAGCAGTCTATCGACAGGGAACTATGGCTACACCTTC. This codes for CASSLSTGNYGYTF.

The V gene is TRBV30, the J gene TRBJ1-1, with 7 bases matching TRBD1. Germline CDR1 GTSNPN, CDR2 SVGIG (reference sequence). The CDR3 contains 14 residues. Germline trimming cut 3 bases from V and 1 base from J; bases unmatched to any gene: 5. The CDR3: CAWRRGQTNTEAFF. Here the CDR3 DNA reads TGTGCCTGGAGGAGGGGACAGACGAACACTGAAGCTTTCTTT.